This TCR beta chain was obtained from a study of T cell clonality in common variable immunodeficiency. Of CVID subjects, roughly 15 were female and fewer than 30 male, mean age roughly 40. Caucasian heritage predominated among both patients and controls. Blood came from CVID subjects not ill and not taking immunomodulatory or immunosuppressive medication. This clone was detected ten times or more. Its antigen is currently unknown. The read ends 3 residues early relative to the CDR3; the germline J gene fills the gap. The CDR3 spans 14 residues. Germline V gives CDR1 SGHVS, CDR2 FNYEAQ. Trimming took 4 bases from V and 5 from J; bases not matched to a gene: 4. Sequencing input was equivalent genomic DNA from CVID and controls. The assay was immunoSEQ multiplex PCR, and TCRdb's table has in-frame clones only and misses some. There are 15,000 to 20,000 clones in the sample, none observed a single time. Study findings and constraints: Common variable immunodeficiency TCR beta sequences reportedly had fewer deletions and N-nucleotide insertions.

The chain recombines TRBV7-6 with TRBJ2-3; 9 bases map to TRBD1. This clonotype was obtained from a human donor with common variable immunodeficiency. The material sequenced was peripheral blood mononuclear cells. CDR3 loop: CASSSGQGLDTQYF. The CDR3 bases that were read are TGTGCCAGCAGCTCGGGACAGGGTTTAGATACG.